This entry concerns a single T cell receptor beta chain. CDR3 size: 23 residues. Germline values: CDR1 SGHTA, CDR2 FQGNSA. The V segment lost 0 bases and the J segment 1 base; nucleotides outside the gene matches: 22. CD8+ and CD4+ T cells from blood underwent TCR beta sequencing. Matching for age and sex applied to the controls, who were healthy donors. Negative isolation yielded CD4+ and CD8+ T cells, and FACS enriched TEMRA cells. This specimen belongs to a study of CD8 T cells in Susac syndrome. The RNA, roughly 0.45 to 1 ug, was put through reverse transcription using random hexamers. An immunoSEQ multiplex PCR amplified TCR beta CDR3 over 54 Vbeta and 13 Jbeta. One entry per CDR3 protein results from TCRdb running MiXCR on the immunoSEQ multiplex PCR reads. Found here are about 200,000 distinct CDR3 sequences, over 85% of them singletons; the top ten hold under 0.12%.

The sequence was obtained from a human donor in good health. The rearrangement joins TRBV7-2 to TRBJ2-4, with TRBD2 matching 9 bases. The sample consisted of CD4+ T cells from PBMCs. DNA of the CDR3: TGTGCCAGCAGCTTAGCGCAGGGAGCGGGGGGCGCCGTCAACTTAGTTGCCAAAAACATTCAGTACTTC. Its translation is CASSLAQGAGGAVNLVAKNIQYF.